A few counts support the clone carrying this T cell receptor (beta chain). V dropped 4 bases and J dropped 3 bases, with 14 bases sitting between them. This CDR3 is 14 amino acids long. Germline V gene lookup returns CDR1 SGHRS and CDR2 YFSETQ. TCRdb called the RT-PCR reads again in MiXCR, with one record for every CDR3 protein. Here the sample spans 150,000 to 200,000 distinct CDR3 sequences, more than 10% being singletons. These data are taken from a study of response to subunit inactivated influenza vaccine. The data also belong to a second study, concerning T cells expressing NK-cell markers. That work contributes: TCR beta cDNA was made by 5'RACE template switching with UMIs.

The TCR sequence derives from a man in his forties or fifties who received an inactivated influenza vaccine. This sample comprised CD8+ T cells sorted from PBMCs, obtained 12 days after vaccination. This chain links TRBV5-1 with TRBJ2-7; TRBD1 might be the D (6 bases). The CDR3 sequence: CASSMRQASYEQYF. CDR3 DNA: TGCGCCAGCAGCATGAGACAGGCGAGCTACGAGCAGTACTTC. Supplemented by reference TRBV5-1 and TRBJ2-7, the full variable domain reads KAGVTQTPRYLIKTRGQQVTLSCSPISGHRSVSWYQQTPGQGLQFLFEYFSETQRNKGNFPGRFSGRQFSNSRSEMNVSTLELGDSALYLCASSMRQASYEQYFGPGTRLTVT.